A single sample gave rise to the 29 T cell receptor beta chains below, sequenced in a study of blood T cell repertoires in COVID-19. Sequencing used immunoSEQ multiplex PCR; TCRdb keeps in-frame clones, though not all of them. Here the sample spans more than 300,000 clones, around 90% being singletons. Sequencing used PBMCs or T cells enriched from blood (not recorded which). These receptors were obtained from a woman in her 30s who had recovered from COVID-19.

This chain joins TRBV12-3 or TRBV12-4 and TRBJ2-7; 7 positions agree with TRBD1. The CDR3 has 13 residues. V shed 0 bases, J shed 12 bases, and the junction held 8 bases outside the gene matches. This CDR3 is CASSLAVEGARYF. The CDR3 bases are TGTGCCAGCAGTTTAGCGGTAGAGGGGGCCCGGTACTTC.

This clone was observed a single time. This chain uses TRBV6-1 with TRBJ2-5; TRBD2 matches 12 bases. Germline V gene sequence: CDR1 MNHNS, CDR2 SASEGT. After removal of 6 bases from V and 7 bases from J, the junction contained 12 bases not matched to a gene. This CDR3 has 16 amino acids. The CDR3 DNA follows: TGTGCCAGCAGGGAACCGACTAGCGGGGGCCTAGGGACCCAGTACTTC. Residues: CASREPTSGGLGTQYF.

The genes are TRBV5-4 and TRBJ1-4; D possibly corresponds to TRBD1 (5 bases). Per the germline V gene, CDR1 is SGHNT and CDR2 is YYREEE (reference sequence). This CDR3 has 14 residues. V was shortened by 0 bases and J by 4 bases, with 7 bases between the two germline ends. The CDR3 loop reads CASSLGGLNEKLFF. DNA of the CDR3: TGTGCCAGCAGCTTGGGGGGCCTTAATGAAAAACTGTTTTTT.

This clone came up a few times. This sequence joins TRBV5-1 and TRBJ2-3; 11 nucleotides align to TRBD2. This CDR3 comprises 17 residues. In germline, CDR1 is SGHRS, CDR2 YFSETQ. V was pared by 4 bases and J by 4 bases, with 11 bases of the junction left unmatched. The CDR3 protein is CASSPDIAGGRADTQYF. The CDR3 DNA reads TGCGCCAGCAGCCCGGATATAGCGGGGGGGCGAGCAGATACGCAGTATTTT.

The rearrangement uses TRBV30 and TRBJ1-2, with 10 bases matching TRBD1. From germline, CDR1 is GTSNPN and CDR2 SVGIG (reference sequence). The CDR3 covers 17 residues. With V trimmed by 0 bases and J by 3 bases, 10 bases remained unmatched. In nucleotides, the CDR3 is TGTGCCTGGAGTGTAACCCTCTCGACAGGGGGCCACTATGGCTACACCTTC. This codes for CAWSVTLSTGGHYGYTF.

Concerning this clone itself: A much larger clone differs by one base, so this may be a read error. The chain recombines TRBV25-1 with TRBJ1-4, with D tentatively TRBD1 (6 bases). The CDR3 sequence is 13 residues long. The V and J ends lost 6 bases and 2 bases respectively, with 7 bases between them. The germline V gene encodes CDR1 MGHDK and CDR2 SYGVNS. CDR3 protein: CASSTGTNEKLFF. The CDR3 region has the DNA TGTGCCAGCAGCACAGGGACTAATGAAAAACTGTTTTTT.

This chain joins TRBV7-9 and TRBJ1-2; no firm D call. The CDR3 consists of 12 residues. CDR1 and CDR2 from the germline V gene are SEHNR and FQNEAQ (reference sequence). V gave up 11 bases and J gave up 8 bases, with 18 bases separating them. CDR3 sequence: CAGTPGWYGYTF. The CDR3 DNA reads TGTGCCGGTACTCCGGGTTGGTACGGCTACACCTTC.

The chain links TRBV29-1 to TRBJ2-2, with 7 bases that match TRBD2. The junction had 8 bases not matched to a gene; V was cut back by 7 bases and J by 6 bases. The germline V gene encodes CDR1 SQVTM and CDR2 ANQGSEA. The CDR3 is 13 amino acids. The CDR3 is CSATIGGSGELFF. CDR3 in DNA: TGCAGCGCCACGATCGGGGGGTCCGGGGAGCTGTTTTTT.

The V call is TRBV3-1 (or the pseudogene TRBV3-2), the J call TRBJ1-1, with TRBD1 matching 11 bases. Germline V gene lookup returns CDR1 LGHDT and CDR2 YNNKEL (reference sequence). With V trimmed by 0 bases and J by 7 bases, 10 bases remained unmatched. The CDR3 has 17 amino acids. DNA of the CDR3: TGTGCCAGCAGCCAAGATCCAAGGACAGGGGGCACCGTTGAAGCTTTCTTT. This gives the protein CASSQDPRTGGTVEAFF.

The CDR3 loop reads CASSELGTEETQYF. The CDR3 DNA follows: TGTGCCAGCAGTGAACTCGGGACAGAAGAGACCCAGTACTTC. J is TRBJ2-5 and V is TRBV6-1; 7 bases match TRBD1. Trimming at V came to 2 bases and at J to 3 bases, leaving 3 bases not matched to a gene. Germline CDR1 is MNHNS and CDR2 is SASEGT. The CDR3 is made up of 14 amino acids.

The rearrangement uses TRBV9 and TRBJ2-2; TRBD1 is a possible D gene (8 bases). In germline, CDR1 is SGDLS, CDR2 YYNGEE. This CDR3 is built from 16 residues. V dropped 2 bases and J dropped 3 bases, with 14 bases sitting between them. The CDR3 spells CASSVRTGRDTGELFF. The DNA for the CDR3 is TGTGCCAGCAGCGTTAGGACAGGGAGGGACACCGGGGAGCTGTTTTTT.

The rearrangement uses TRBV30 and TRBJ1-6, with D perhaps matching TRBD1 (6 bases). Germline V gene sequence: CDR1 GTSNPN, CDR2 SVGIG (reference sequence). CDR3 length equals 16 residues. V lost 5 bases and J lost 1, with 15 bases in between. This chain's CDR3 is CAWAPGDSSYNSPLHF. DNA of the CDR3: TGTGCCTGGGCTCCAGGGGATAGTTCCTATAATTCACCCCTCCACTTT.

There are a few counts of this clone. The rearrangement uses TRBV9 and TRBJ1-4; D unresolved. V lost 3 bases and J 7 bases, leaving 13 bases between the germline ends. The length of the CDR3 is 14 residues. Germline V gene lookup returns CDR1 SGDLS and CDR2 YYNGEE. CDR3 amino acids: CASSDMGTGEKLFF. The CDR3 nucleotides are TGTGCCAGCAGCGATATGGGTACGGGTGAAAAACTGTTTTTT.

The chain recombines TRBV28 with TRBJ1-5; D is undetermined. Germline CDR1 is MDHEN and CDR2 is SYDVKM. V lost 5 bases and J 0 bases, leaving 2 bases between the germline ends. This CDR3 is 12 amino acids long. The CDR3 here is CASSHSNQPQHF. CDR3 sequence (DNA): TGTGCCAGCAGTCATAGCAATCAGCCCCAGCATTTT.

This clone has just one count. The chain joins TRBV28 to TRBJ1-2; no firm D call. From germline, CDR1 is MDHEN and CDR2 SYDVKM. The CDR3 sequence is 15 residues long. V was clipped by 6 bases and J by 0 bases, with 14 bases between them. CDR3 DNA sequence: TGTGCCAGCAGCCTTCATTCACTCTCTAACTATGGCTACACCTTC. Residues: CASSLHSLSNYGYTF.

CDR3: CASSLAAVGYGYTF. The CDR3 DNA reads as TGTGCCAGCAGCTTAGCGGCCGTTGGCTATGGCTACACCTTC. This sequence joins TRBV7-2 and TRBJ1-2; D is unresolved. CDR3 length: 14 residues. Trimming took 0 bases from V and 4 from J, leaving 9 bases between them. Germline CDR1 SGHTA, CDR2 FQGNSA.

CDR3 nucleotides: TGTGCCAGCAGCGACACAGGGGACCCAGACACAGATACGCAGTATTTT. Encoded protein: CASSDTGDPDTDTQYF. The chain couples TRBV9 to TRBJ2-3; 7 bases are a match to TRBD1. Germline V CDR1 and CDR2: SGDLS, YYNGEE. This CDR3 is 16 amino acids long. With 3 bases clipped from V and 2 bases from J, the junction kept 9 bases outside the gene matches. Combining the CDR3 with reference TRBV9 and TRBJ2-3 gives the whole variable domain DSGVTQTPKHLITATGQRVTLRCSPRSGDLSVYWYQQSLDQGLQFLIQYYNGEERAKGNILERFSAQQFPDLHSELNLSSLELGDSALYFCASSDTGDPDTDTQYFGPGTRLTVL.

The chain is built from TRBV5-1 and TRBJ1-1, with 11 nucleotides matching TRBD1. V lost 5 bases to trimming and J lost 1 base; unmatched junction nucleotides: 13. The V gene's germline CDR1 is SGHRS and CDR2 YFSETQ. The CDR3 totals 18 residues. The CDR3 reads CASRPGQGAKIGNTEAFF. The CDR3, as DNA: TGCGCCAGCAGACCAGGACAGGGGGCGAAAATAGGGAACACTGAAGCTTTCTTT.

The chain has TRBV4-2 and TRBJ2-7; D uncertain. The CDR3 sequence is 15 residues long. V gave up 0 bases and J gave up 4 bases, with 13 bases separating them. Germline V CDR1 and CDR2: LGHNA, YNFKEQ. CDR3 bases: TGTGCCAGCAGCCAAGACTCTGGGCTTGGGTACGAGCAGTACTTC. Protein product: CASSQDSGLGYEQYF.

The rearrangement uses TRBV29-1 and TRBJ2-2; D is perhaps TRBD1 (6 bases). The V end lost 3 bases, the J end lost 5 bases, and 16 bases lay between the germline ends. This CDR3 has 15 residues. Germline V gene data show CDR1 as SQVTM and CDR2 as ANQGSEA. CDR3 residues: CSVELQGTYTGELFF. The CDR3, as DNA: TGCAGCGTTGAGTTGCAGGGGACCTATACCGGGGAGCTGTTTTTT.

The rearrangement links TRBV30 to TRBJ1-3, with D possibly TRBD1 on 5 matching bases. From germline, CDR1 is GTSNPN and CDR2 SVGIG (reference sequence). The CDR3 has 14 amino acids. Trimming left V 5 bases short and J 5 bases short, with 16 bases between. Here the CDR3 reads CAWDIGTRRNTIYF. The CDR3 bases are TGTGCCTGGGACATCGGGACTAGGAGAAACACCATATATTTT. Full variable domain (outside the CDR3, taken from reference TRBV30 and TRBJ1-3): SQTIHQWPATLVQPVGSPLSLECTVEGTSNPNLYWYRQAAGRGLQLLFYSVGIGQISSEVPQNLSASRPQDRQFILSSKKLLLSDSGFYLCAWDIGTRRNTIYFGEGSWLTVV.

This chain links TRBV29-1 with TRBJ1-2; possibly TRBD1 for D (5 bases). The germline CDR1 and CDR2 sequences are SQVTM and ANQGSEA. The V end lost 8 bases, the J end lost 5 bases, and 15 bases lay between the germline ends. This CDR3 has 12 amino acids. The chain's CDR3 is CSTVRAGYGYTF. CDR3 coding DNA: TGCAGCACCGTAAGGGCAGGGTATGGCTACACCTTC.

The J gene is TRBJ1-2, the V gene TRBV19, with 12 bases identical to TRBD1. This CDR3 is 15 amino acids long. The V and J ends lost 5 bases and 6 bases, in that order; junction bases with no gene match: 7. The germline CDR1 and CDR2 sequences are LNHDA and SQIVND (reference sequence). This chain's CDR3 is CASSPGQGALDGYTF. CDR3 DNA sequence: TGTGCCAGTAGTCCGGGACAGGGGGCTTTGGATGGCTACACCTTC.

The V call is TRBV12-5, the J call TRBJ1-1, with unresolved D. Trimming took 7 bases from V and 7 from J, leaving 16 bases between them. The CDR3 covers 13 residues. Germline loops: CDR1 LGHNT, CDR2 FRNRAP. In DNA form, the CDR3 reads TGTGCTAGTGCCCCCGCGGTCGGATTTGAAGCTTTCTTT. This translates into CASAPAVGFEAFF.

The chain carries TRBV6-5 and TRBJ2-7, with 8 bases aligning to TRBD1. The CDR3 has 15 residues. With 0 bases clipped from V and 6 bases from J, the junction kept 7 bases outside the gene matches. The V gene's germline CDR1 is MNHEY and CDR2 SVGAGI. The CDR3 here is CASSYSVQGGGEQYF. For the CDR3, the DNA is TGTGCCAGCAGTTACTCAGTACAGGGGGGTGGCGAGCAGTACTTC.

The chain has TRBV29-1 and TRBJ1-1; 8 bases fit TRBD1. The CDR3 loop spans 14 amino acids. Unmatched junction bases numbered 9, after V lost 8 bases and J lost 1 base. Germline V gene sequence: CDR1 SQVTM, CDR2 ANQGSEA. CDR3 bases: TGCAGCCCATCCCCCGGGACAGGGAACACTGAAGCTTTCTTT. As protein: CSPSPGTGNTEAFF.

This clone came up once. The gene calls are TRBV27 and TRBJ2-5; D ambiguous. Trimming removed 8 bases from V and 4 bases from J, with 14 bases in between. There are 13 residues in the CDR3. Germline loops: CDR1 MNHEY, CDR2 SMNVEV (reference sequence). CDR3 nucleotides: TGTGCCAGCGGTCCCTCGCTAATAGAGACCCAGTACTTC. Amino acid sequence: CASGPSLIETQYF.

V gene TRBV20-1 combines with J gene TRBJ1-2; TRBD1 might be the D (6 bases). Germline assignment: CDR1 DFQATT and CDR2 SNEGSKA (reference sequence). The CDR3 length is 13 residues. V dropped 3 bases and J dropped 3 bases, with 11 bases sitting between them. CDR3 coding DNA: TGCAGTGCTAGTGGACAGAGAGACTATGGCTACACCTTC. It is translated as CSASGQRDYGYTF.

The V gene is TRBV30, the J gene TRBJ1-5; 7 bases are shared with TRBD1. The CDR3 length is 15 residues. Germline CDR1 is GTSNPN and CDR2 is SVGIG (reference sequence). The V gene end was trimmed by 2 bases and the J gene end by 4 bases; junction bases not matched to a gene: 8. The chain's CDR3 is CAWSLPGRGNQPQHF. CDR3 nucleotide sequence: TGTGCCTGGAGTCTCCCCGGCAGGGGGAATCAGCCCCAGCATTTT. The full variable domain, in which reference TRBV30 and TRBJ1-5 provide the parts outside the CDR3, is SQTIHQWPATLVQPVGSPLSLECTVEGTSNPNLYWYRQAAGRGLQLLFYSVGIGQISSEVPQNLSASRPQDRQFILSSKKLLLSDSGFYLCAWSLPGRGNQPQHFGDGTRLSIL.